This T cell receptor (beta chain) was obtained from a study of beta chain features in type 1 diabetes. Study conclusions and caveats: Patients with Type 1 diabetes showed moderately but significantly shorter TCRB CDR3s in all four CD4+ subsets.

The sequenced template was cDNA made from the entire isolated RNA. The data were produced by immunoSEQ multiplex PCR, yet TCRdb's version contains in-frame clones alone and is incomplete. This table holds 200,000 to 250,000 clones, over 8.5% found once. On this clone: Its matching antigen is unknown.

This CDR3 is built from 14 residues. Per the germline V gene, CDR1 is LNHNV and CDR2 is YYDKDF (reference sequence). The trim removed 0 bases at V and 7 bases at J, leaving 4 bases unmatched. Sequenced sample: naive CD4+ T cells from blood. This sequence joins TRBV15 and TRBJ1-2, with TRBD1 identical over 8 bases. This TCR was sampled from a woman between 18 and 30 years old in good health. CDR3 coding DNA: TGTGCCACCAGCAGAGAAAGGACAGGGTCTGGCTACACCTTC. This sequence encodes CATSRERTGSGYTF.